Following are 29 T cell receptor beta chains from one sample sequenced in a study of blood T cell repertoires in COVID-19. Some clones are missing from TCRdb's copy, which holds only in-frame ones; the method was immunoSEQ multiplex PCR. The sample shows about 280,000 clones, about 88% of them seen only once. Material: peripheral blood. The receptors stem from a woman in her 30s with COVID-19, enrolled during active disease.

The rearrangement uses TRBV6-6 and TRBJ1-1; 9 bases agree with TRBD1. The J segment lost 7 bases and the V segment lost 0 bases, leaving 3 bases of the junction unmatched. Per germline, CDR1 MNHNY and CDR2 SVGAGI (reference sequence). This CDR3 contains 14 residues. The CDR3 region is CASSYSMGQGEAFF. The CDR3 DNA sequence: TGTGCCAGCAGTTACTCGATGGGACAGGGTGAAGCTTTCTTT.

The chain combines TRBV4-1 with TRBJ2-5; 7 bases are a match to TRBD1. The V segment lost 4 bases and the J segment 5 bases; nucleotides outside the gene matches: 4. Germline CDR1 and CDR2: MGHRA and YSYEKL. The CDR3 has 13 residues. CDR3 loop: CASSRMTGETQYF. The CDR3 DNA sequence: TGCGCCAGCAGCCGCATGACAGGGGAGACCCAGTACTTC.

The J gene is TRBJ2-3, the V gene TRBV18; maybe TRBD1 (6 bases). The CDR3 loop spans 14 amino acids. Trimming removed 6 bases at V and 6 bases at J, with 16 bases between. Germline V gene lookup returns CDR1 KGHSH and CDR2 LQKENI. Here the CDR3 reads CASSNPDSPDTQYF. The DNA for the CDR3 is TGTGCCAGCTCGAACCCGGACAGTCCGGATACGCAGTATTTT.

This chain links TRBV28 with TRBJ1-2; tentative D call: TRBD1 (5 bases). V dropped 6 bases and J dropped 4 bases, with 9 bases sitting between them. The CDR3 runs 12 residues. Germline V gene data show CDR1 as MDHEN and CDR2 as SYDVKM. CDR3 nucleotides: TGTGCCAGCAGGCCAGGGTTCTATGGCTACACCTTC. Translation gives CASRPGFYGYTF.

This chain uses TRBV2 with TRBJ2-1; tentative D call: TRBD1 (5 bases). CDR1 is SNHLY and CDR2 is FYNNEI in the germline V gene. The CDR3 totals 12 residues. Trimming left V 2 bases short and J 8 bases short, with 7 bases between. CDR3 loop: CASSEQGYEQFF. CDR3 DNA: TGTGCCAGCAGTGAACAGGGCTATGAGCAGTTCTTC.

The V and J genes are TRBV5-1 and TRBJ2-3; D is possibly TRBD1 (5 bases). CDR1 and CDR2 (germline): SGHRS, YFSETQ. The V gene lost 3 bases and the J gene lost 2 bases, with 10 bases spanning the gap. CDR3 length: 14 amino acids. The DNA for the CDR3 is TGCGCCAGCAGCTCACGACAGTTCACAGATACGCAGTATTTT. It codes for CASSSRQFTDTQYF.

The CDR3 DNA reads as TGTGCCAGCTCACTGGGACTATCTGGGGGGACTGAAGCTTTCTTT. Translating it yields CASSLGLSGGTEAFF. V and J are TRBV18 and TRBJ1-1; a weak D match, TRBD1 (5 bases). V was clipped by 4 bases and J by 5 bases, with 17 bases between them. This CDR3 region has 15 residues. CDR1 and CDR2 (germline): KGHSH, LQKENI.

This clone came up once. This rearrangement joins TRBV30 to TRBJ1-6, with D unclear. Germline CDR1 reads GTSNPN; CDR2 reads SVGIG (reference sequence). V was pared by 0 bases and J by 15 bases, with 9 bases between. The CDR3 has 11 amino acids. CDR3 loop: CAWSVRTDLHF. Written as DNA, the CDR3 is TGTGCCTGGAGTGTCCGGACTGACCTCCACTTT.

The chain recombines TRBV3-1 (or the pseudogene TRBV3-2) with TRBJ2-3; tentatively, D is TRBD2 (5 bases). Between the trimmed V and J ends, which lost 2 bases and 0 bases, there was a span of 9 bases. This CDR3 has 15 residues. CDR1 LGHDT and CDR2 YNNKEL come from the germline V gene (reference sequence). The CDR3 loop reads CASSQLLASTDTQYF. CDR3 sequence (DNA): TGTGCCAGCAGCCAACTCCTAGCTAGCACAGATACGCAGTATTTT.

This rearrangement joins TRBV29-1 to TRBJ1-1; D is unresolved. Between the trimmed V and J ends, which lost 4 bases and 4 bases, there was a span of 13 bases. The CDR3 covers 13 residues. The germline CDR1 and CDR2 sequences are SQVTM and ANQGSEA. CDR3 sequence reads: CSVVEAAGTEAFF. The CDR3 coding sequence is TGCAGCGTTGTAGAGGCGGCCGGCACTGAAGCTTTCTTT. The variable domain in full, with the rest retrieved from reference TRBV29-1 and TRBJ1-1, is SAVISQKPSRDICQRGTSLTIQCQVDSQVTMMFWYRQQPGQSLTLIATANQGSEATYESGFVIDKFPISRPNLTFSTLTVSNMSPEDSSIYLCSVVEAAGTEAFFGQGTRLTVV.

V and J are TRBV5-1 and TRBJ2-7; the D gene is possibly TRBD1 (5 bases). Germline V CDR1 and CDR2: SGHRS, YFSETQ. The V gene lost 3 bases and the J gene lost 3 bases, with 13 bases spanning the gap. CDR3 length: 14 amino acids. CDR3 DNA sequence: TGCGCCAGCAGCTGGGTGCGACAGAACTACGAGCAGTACTTC. Residues: CASSWVRQNYEQYF. Drawing the rest from reference TRBV5-1 and TRBJ2-7, the complete variable domain is KAGVTQTPRYLIKTRGQQVTLSCSPISGHRSVSWYQQTPGQGLQFLFEYFSETQRNKGNFPGRFSGRQFSNSRSEMNVSTLELGDSALYLCASSWVRQNYEQYFGPGTRLTVT.

This chain joins TRBV28 and TRBJ2-7; D may be TRBD1 (5 bases). The germline V gene encodes CDR1 MDHEN and CDR2 SYDVKM. Trimming stripped 6 bases from V and 3 bases from J, with 6 bases between. The CDR3 runs 11 residues. CDR3 amino acids: CASSQGYEQYF. In nucleotides, the CDR3 is TGTGCCAGCAGCCAGGGCTACGAGCAGTACTTC. The full variable domain, in which reference TRBV28 and TRBJ2-7 provide the parts outside the CDR3, is DVKVTQSSRYLVKRTGEKVFLECVQDMDHENMFWYRQDPGLGLRLIYFSYDVKMKEKGDIPEGYSVSREKKERFSLILESASTNQTSMYLCASSQGYEQYFGPGTRLTVT.

The rearrangement links TRBV4-2 to TRBJ2-7, with 9 bases that match TRBD2. Germline trimming cut 4 bases from V and 5 bases from J; bases unmatched to any gene: 15. The CDR3 contains 17 residues. The V gene's germline CDR1 is LGHNA and CDR2 YNFKEQ. For the CDR3, the DNA is TGTGCCAGCAGCCGAAGCCTTGGCGGGAGGGCCAGAGACGAGCAGTACTTC. This encodes CASSRSLGGRARDEQYF.

The chain carries TRBV5-4 and TRBJ2-7; TRBD2 aligns across 9 bases. Looked up from germline, CDR1 is SGHNT and CDR2 is YYREEE (reference sequence). The CDR3 runs to 16 residues. The trim removed 2 bases at V and 4 bases at J, leaving 10 bases unmatched. The CDR3 nucleotides are TGTGCCAGCAGCTTCCAAGCGGGAGGCTGGGGGTACGAGCAGTACTTC. Protein product: CASSFQAGGWGYEQYF.

The chain employs TRBV9 and TRBJ2-7; weak D call: TRBD2 (6 bases). Trimming removed 0 bases from V and 0 bases from J, with 10 bases in between. Germline CDR1 SGDLS, CDR2 YYNGEE. The CDR3 runs to 15 residues. The CDR3 DNA follows: TGTGCCAGCAGCGTAGCCCCCGGGAGCTCCTACGAGCAGTACTTC. Its protein product is CASSVAPGSSYEQYF. Combining the CDR3 with reference TRBV9 and TRBJ2-7 gives the whole variable domain DSGVTQTPKHLITATGQRVTLRCSPRSGDLSVYWYQQSLDQGLQFLIQYYNGEERAKGNILERFSAQQFPDLHSELNLSSLELGDSALYFCASSVAPGSSYEQYFGPGTRLTVT.

This clone was observed a single time. The CDR3, as DNA: TGTGCCAGCTCATGGGGGAGGCCTCGAACTAATGAAAAACTGTTTTTT. It specifies CASSWGRPRTNEKLFF. The rearrangement joins TRBV18 to TRBJ1-4; possible D gene TRBD1, 5 bases. CDR3 length equals 16 residues. V shed 5 bases and J shed 1 base, with 14 bases lying between them. Germline V gene data show CDR1 as KGHSH and CDR2 as LQKENI.

As concerns this clone: This sample includes further DNA sequences coding for the same CDR3. This chain connects TRBV19 to TRBJ2-3, with 7 bases that match TRBD2. Germline CDR1 LNHDA, CDR2 SQIVND (reference sequence). This CDR3 contains 16 residues. J gave up 0 bases and V 3 bases, and 6 bases lay outside the gene matches. As DNA, the CDR3 is TGTGCCAGTAGTATCTTAGCGGGCGCTAGCACAGATACGCAGTATTTT. Its translation: CASSILAGASTDTQYF.

The chain recombines TRBV3-1 (or the pseudogene TRBV3-2) with TRBJ1-1; D not resolved. Trimming stripped 2 bases from V and 5 bases from J, with 3 bases between. In germline, CDR1 is LGHDT, CDR2 YNNKEL (reference sequence). CDR3 length: 11 residues. The CDR3 is CASSQRTEAFF. Here the CDR3 DNA reads TGTGCCAGCAGCCAACGGACTGAAGCTTTCTTT.

The gene calls are TRBV6-6 and TRBJ1-1; TRBD1 agrees at 11 bases. The CDR3 extends over 16 amino acids. V was clipped by 5 bases and J by 5 bases; unmatched bases: 10. Germline lookup yields CDR1 MNHNY and CDR2 SVGAGI (reference sequence). The CDR3 loop is CASSRGGQGERTEAFF. The CDR3 DNA follows: TGTGCCAGCAGTCGAGGGGGACAGGGGGAAAGGACTGAAGCTTTCTTT.

The CDR3 region is CASSSSSGAYNEQFF. For the CDR3, the DNA is TGTGCCAGCAGTTCCTCTAGCGGAGCTTACAATGAGCAGTTCTTC. The chain couples TRBV6-6 to TRBJ2-1; 7 bases are a match to TRBD2. The CDR3 is 15 amino acids. The trim removed 4 bases at V and 4 bases at J, leaving 7 bases unmatched. CDR1 MNHNY and CDR2 SVGAGI come from the germline V gene (reference sequence).

The chain carries TRBV11-2 and TRBJ1-2; D is uncertain. Germline V gene lookup returns CDR1 SGHAT and CDR2 FQNNGV. The CDR3 sequence is 12 residues long. V was trimmed by 5 bases and J by 0 bases, leaving 4 bases between them. CDR3 sequence: CASSGANYGYTF. The CDR3 nucleotides are TGTGCCAGCAGCGGAGCTAACTATGGCTACACCTTC.

The gene calls are TRBV11-2 and TRBJ1-1; D gene unclear. The CDR3 spans 14 residues. Germline V gene lookup returns CDR1 SGHAT and CDR2 FQNNGV. V gave up 7 bases and J gave up 0 bases, with 12 bases separating them. For the CDR3, the DNA is TGTGCCAGCACCTCTTCTTCTATGAACACTGAAGCTTTCTTT. Its protein is CASTSSSMNTEAFF.

The rearrangement joins TRBV7-2 to TRBJ1-2, with TRBD1 identical over 7 bases. CDR3 size: 15 residues. J lost 1 base, V lost 6 bases, and 8 bases had no gene match. The V gene's germline CDR1 is SGHTA and CDR2 FQGNSA. The CDR3 DNA reads TGTGCCAGCAGTCGGGACAGACAAATTAACTATGGCTACACCTTC. Amino acid sequence: CASSRDRQINYGYTF.

J is TRBJ1-3 and V is TRBV30; 7 bases are a match to TRBD1. The ends lost 5 bases at V and 3 bases at J; junction bases unmatched: 10. This CDR3 spans 15 amino acids. Germline loops: CDR1 GTSNPN, CDR2 SVGIG (reference sequence). The CDR3 DNA reads as TGTGCCTGGTCGGGAGGGGGCTTTCGTGGAAACACCATATATTTT. It is translated as CAWSGGGFRGNTIYF.

The V gene is TRBV3-1 (or the pseudogene TRBV3-2), the J gene TRBJ1-2, with 10 bases lining up with TRBD1. CDR3 size: 14 residues. The germline V gene has CDR1 LGHDT and CDR2 YNNKEL (reference sequence). The junction had 5 bases not matched to a gene; V was cut back by 3 bases and J by 7 bases. The CDR3 region is CASSQRQGALGYTF. In DNA, the CDR3 is TGTGCCAGCAGCCAGCGACAGGGGGCGCTTGGCTACACCTTC.

V and J are TRBV20-1 and TRBJ2-7; D not certain. This CDR3 has 12 residues. V dropped 3 bases and J dropped 4 bases, with 10 bases sitting between them. Germline V gives CDR1 DFQATT, CDR2 SNEGSKA (reference sequence). DNA of the CDR3: TGCAGTGCTAGTTACAGCACGTACGAGCAGTACTTC. Its protein product is CSASYSTYEQYF.

The rearrangement uses TRBV2 and TRBJ1-2, with 12 positions matching TRBD1. The V gene end was trimmed by 4 bases and the J gene end by 2 bases; junction bases not matched to a gene: 2. Germline CDR1 SNHLY, CDR2 FYNNEI. The CDR3 spans 15 residues. The CDR3 DNA reads as TGTGCCAGCAGTGTAGGGACAGGGGGCAACTATGGCTACACCTTC. This translates into CASSVGTGGNYGYTF.

The chain carries TRBV4-1 and TRBJ1-4, with TRBD1 identical over 7 bases. V shed 2 bases, J shed 6 bases, and the junction held 6 bases outside the gene matches. CDR1 MGHRA and CDR2 YSYEKL come from the germline V gene. The CDR3 sequence is 15 residues long. The CDR3: CASSQFWTGYEKLFF. The CDR3 DNA reads TGCGCCAGCAGCCAATTTTGGACAGGTTATGAAAAACTGTTTTTT.

The chain carries TRBV30 and TRBJ2-3, with 8 bases identical to TRBD2. J gave up 2 bases and V 3 bases, and 10 bases lay outside the gene matches. Germline V gives CDR1 GTSNPN, CDR2 SVGIG (reference sequence). This CDR3 has 16 amino acids. The CDR3 DNA is TGTGCCTGGAGCCCTCAACTAGCGGCCCCCACAGATACGCAGTATTTT. Translation gives CAWSPQLAAPTDTQYF.